The 16 T cell receptor beta chains in this list originate from one sample, sequenced in a study of OX40 agonist ivuxolimab in advanced cancers. Measured with immunoSEQ multiplex PCR; TCRdb has only the in-frame clones, and not every one. The table records more than 60,000 clones, about 90% of them present only once. The starting material was CD4+ or CD8+ T cells sorted from blood, obtained in a trial of the OX40 agonist ivuxolimab. Receptors were obtained from an adult with an advanced solid tumor such as melanoma, head and neck, liver or kidney cancer.

This chain uses TRBV19 with TRBJ2-5; D is perhaps TRBD1 (5 bases). The CDR3 has 15 amino acids. The V end was cut by 0 bases, the J end by 5 bases, with 13 bases between. From germline, CDR1 is LNHDA and CDR2 SQIVND (reference sequence). The CDR3 DNA reads TGTGCCAGTAGTATAGACAGGGAATTGCGGGAGACCCAGTACTTC. Translating it yields CASSIDRELRETQYF.

The chain uses TRBV5-1 and TRBJ1-6, with D maybe TRBD1 (5 bases). There are 18 residues in the CDR3. V lost 3 bases to trimming and J lost 1 base, with 17 bases between them. Germline CDR1 and CDR2: SGHRS and YFSETQ. The CDR3 region is CASSSLGGAGSYNSPLHF. The CDR3 nucleotides read TGCGCCAGCAGCTCGCTGGGGGGAGCGGGGTCCTATAATTCACCCCTCCACTTT.

The rearrangement joins TRBV7-8 to TRBJ2-7; unclear D gene. CDR1 is SGHVS and CDR2 is FQNEAQ in the germline V gene. The CDR3 covers 11 residues. Trimming shortened V by 5 bases and J by 3 bases, and 5 bases separated the two germline ends. This CDR3 is CASSRYYEQYF. The DNA of the CDR3 is TGTGCCAGCAGCCGGTACTACGAGCAGTACTTC.

The rearrangement links TRBV5-5 to TRBJ2-7; 8 nucleotides agree with TRBD2. Germline values: CDR1 SGHKS, CDR2 YYEKEE (reference sequence). The CDR3 is 13 amino acids. V shed 2 bases and J 4 bases; nucleotides not matched to a gene: 2. CDR3 nucleotide sequence: TGTGCCAGCAGCTTATCGGGAGGGTACGAGCAGTACTTC. Protein product: CASSLSGGYEQYF.

This clone appeared once. The chain carries TRBV5-1 and TRBJ1-5; unclear D gene. Trimming removed 0 bases from V and 2 bases from J, with 9 bases in between. Germline assignment: CDR1 SGHRS and CDR2 YFSETQ. The CDR3 totals 15 residues. CDR3 in amino acids: CASSLAGVRNQPQHF. In DNA, the CDR3 is TGCGCCAGCAGCTTGGCCGGGGTGCGCAATCAGCCCCAGCATTTT.

The chain couples TRBV27 to TRBJ2-5; possible D gene TRBD2, 7 bases. The CDR3 extends over 14 amino acids. The V and J ends lost 4 bases and 9 bases respectively, with 18 bases between them. From germline, CDR1 is MNHEY and CDR2 SMNVEV (reference sequence). CDR3 in amino acids: CASSSPSGPGAQYF. The CDR3 DNA reads as TGTGCCAGCAGTTCTCCTAGCGGACCAGGGGCCCAGTACTTC.

J is TRBJ1-2 and V is TRBV25-1; 7 bases line up with TRBD1. The germline V gene encodes CDR1 MGHDK and CDR2 SYGVNS. This CDR3 is 12 amino acids long. The J segment lost 6 bases and the V segment lost 7 bases, leaving 5 bases of the junction unmatched. The CDR3 loop is CASKYTGDGYTF. The CDR3 region has the DNA TGTGCCAGCAAGTACACAGGGGATGGCTACACCTTC.

The chain uses TRBV7-6 and TRBJ1-3; a weak D match, TRBD1 (6 bases). V gave up 3 bases and J gave up 0 bases, with 9 bases separating them. Looked up from germline, CDR1 is SGHVS and CDR2 is FNYEAQ. CDR3 length: 15 residues. The chain's CDR3 is CASSLGHYSGNTIYF. The CDR3 nucleotides are TGTGCCAGCAGCTTGGGACACTACTCTGGAAACACCATATATTTT.

The chain employs TRBV6-5 and TRBJ1-1; tentatively, D is TRBD1 (5 bases). Germline V lookup: CDR1 MNHEY, CDR2 SVGAGI. The V gene lost 7 bases and the J gene lost 0 bases, with 15 bases spanning the gap. The CDR3 covers 15 residues. CDR3 in DNA: TGTGCCAGCAAATACTCGGGACTCTTGAACACTGAAGCTTTCTTT. This encodes CASKYSGLLNTEAFF.

The chain links TRBV19 to TRBJ1-1; no clear D. The CDR3 runs to 14 residues. V lost 8 bases and J 4 bases, leaving 17 bases between the germline ends. The germline V gene has CDR1 LNHDA and CDR2 SQIVND (reference sequence). In DNA, the CDR3 is TGTGCCAGTTGCATTTCCGTCGGGGTCACTGAAGCTTTCTTT. The encoded protein is CASCISVGVTEAFF.

The rearrangement joins TRBV15 to TRBJ2-5; 7 bases align to TRBD2. In germline, CDR1 is LNHNV, CDR2 YYDKDF (reference sequence). The CDR3 totals 15 residues. Trimming took 3 bases from V and 5 from J; bases not matched to a gene: 9. CDR3 residues: CATSREAPGRETQYF. The CDR3 DNA is TGTGCCACCAGCAGGGAAGCGCCCGGGAGGGAGACCCAGTACTTC. Complete variable domain (other parts from reference TRBV15 and TRBJ2-5): DAMVIQNPRYQVTQFGKPVTLSCSQTLNHNVMYWYQQKSSQAPKLLFHYYDKDFNNEADTPDNFQSRRPNTSFCFLDIRSPGLGDTAMYLCATSREAPGRETQYFGPGTRLLVL.

The chain uses TRBV5-1 and TRBJ2-5; D is possibly TRBD2 (7 bases). From germline, CDR1 is SGHRS and CDR2 YFSETQ. The CDR3 totals 17 residues. V lost 3 bases and J lost 5, with 23 bases in between. The CDR3 region has the DNA TGCGCCAGCAGCTCCCCCGGGGGGCTGGTGCAAGGGGAGACCCAGTACTTC. It codes for CASSSPGGLVQGETQYF.

Comments on this clone: At one end the junction does not follow the germline gene, possibly because of a read error. The V call is TRBV28, the J call TRBJ2-7; TRBD2 agrees at 7 bases. The CDR3 loop spans 11 amino acids. Germline V gene lookup returns CDR1 MDHEN and CDR2 SYDVKM. The CDR3 sequence: CASSLRTRFLF. The CDR3 DNA sequence: TGTGCCAGCAGTTTAAGGACTAGATTTCTCTTC.

This clone is medium-sized (0.01 to 0.1%). DNA for the CDR3: TGTGCCAGCAGCTTGCAGGGACTTATCTCTGGAAACACCATATATTTT. Amino acids: CASSLQGLISGNTIYF. The genes are TRBV5-6 and TRBJ1-3, with D possibly matching TRBD1 (5 bases). Germline values: CDR1 SGHDT, CDR2 YYEEEE. V gave up 1 base and J gave up 0 bases, with 11 bases separating them. The CDR3 extends over 16 amino acids.

J is TRBJ2-6 and V is TRBV4-1; D is perhaps TRBD1 (6 bases). The V end was cut by 4 bases, the J end by 0 bases, with 22 bases between. The CDR3 loop spans 20 amino acids. Per the germline V gene, CDR1 is MGHRA and CDR2 is YSYEKL. CDR3 DNA sequence: TGCGCCAGCAGCCCGGGACACACAGGGCAACAAATCTCTGGGGCCAACGTCCTGACTTTC. Protein product: CASSPGHTGQQISGANVLTF.

This rearrangement joins TRBV6-6 to TRBJ1-2, with TRBD1 identical over 7 bases. Trimming cost V 2 bases and J 5 bases; bases outside gene matches: 2. Germline CDR1 MNHNY, CDR2 SVGAGI (reference sequence). The CDR3 is made up of 13 amino acids. The CDR3 here is CASSYTGEYGYTF. For the CDR3, the DNA is TGTGCCAGCAGTTACACAGGGGAGTATGGCTACACCTTC.